A single sample gave rise to the 17 T cell receptor beta chains below, sequenced in a study of Ad26.COV2.S vaccination and SARS-CoV-2 variants. The treatment is: around 19 received Ad26.COV2.S at low or high dose, single or two shots; 5 received placebo; per-sample allocation not given. After the first vaccine or placebo injection, samples were drawn on day 63. Clones were sequenced by immunoSEQ multiplex PCR, and TCRdb holds only the in-frame ones, with some missing. This sample has 300,000 to 500,000 clones; around 85% occur once, and the top ten carry 3.5%. The sequenced sample was peripheral blood, obtained in a trial of Ad26.COV2.S vaccine versus placebo. The receptor set was obtained from a person between 18 and 60 years old who received the Ad26.COV2.S COVID-19 vaccine or a placebo.

This clone was counted only a few times. V gene TRBV2 combines with J gene TRBJ2-2, with D maybe TRBD2 (5 bases). The CDR3 length is 12 residues. CDR1 SNHLY and CDR2 FYNNEI come from the germline V gene. Between the trimmed V and J ends, which lost 10 bases and 6 bases, there was a span of 12 bases. In DNA form, the CDR3 reads TGTGCCACCACAGTGGAGGCCGGGGAGCTGTTTTTT. This gives the protein CATTVEAGELFF.

The rearrangement links TRBV5-6 to TRBJ1-2; D ambiguous. Germline V gives CDR1 SGHDT, CDR2 YYEEEE. The CDR3 loop spans 14 amino acids. Trimming left V 1 base short and J 4 bases short, with 11 bases between. CDR3 sequence (DNA): TGTGCCAGCAGCTTGTTTCCGAGAATCTATGGCTACACCTTC. The encoded protein is CASSLFPRIYGYTF.

The chain couples TRBV7-2 to TRBJ2-5; tentatively, D is TRBD1 or TRBD2 (9 bases each). The CDR3 sequence is 18 residues long. Between the trimmed V and J ends, which lost 4 bases and 5 bases, there was a span of 26 bases. The germline V gene has CDR1 SGHTA and CDR2 FQGNSA. The CDR3 bases are TGTGCCAGCAGCTCCCAGCCGGGACAGGGAAGCGGGGGGGAGACCCAGTACTTC. Protein sequence: CASSSQPGQGSGGETQYF.

The CDR3 loop reads CASSYPGELFF. The CDR3 region has the DNA TGTGCCAGCAGTTACCCCGGGGAGCTGTTTTTT. The V gene is TRBV6-2 or TRBV6-3, the J gene TRBJ2-2; no clear D gene. This CDR3 region has 11 residues. Germline CDR1 is MNHEY and CDR2 is SVGEGT. Between the trimmed V and J ends, which lost 2 bases and 6 bases, there was a span of 1 base.

This rearrangement joins TRBV5-1 to TRBJ1-6, with D possibly TRBD1 on 6 matching bases. The germline V gene encodes CDR1 SGHRS and CDR2 YFSETQ. V was trimmed by 7 bases and J by 7 bases, leaving 15 bases between them. CDR3 length equals 14 residues. This CDR3 reads CASSEGDRNSPLHF. The CDR3, as DNA: TGCGCCAGCTCGGAGGGGGACCGCAATTCACCCCTCCACTTT.

The rearrangement uses TRBV5-1 and TRBJ2-7, with 13 bases identical to TRBD2. The V gene's germline CDR1 is SGHRS and CDR2 YFSETQ. This CDR3 is built from 17 residues. The junction had 7 bases not matched to a gene; V was cut back by 0 bases and J by 4 bases. The CDR3: CASSLGSGTSGVYEQYF. The CDR3, as DNA: TGCGCCAGCAGCTTGGGGTCCGGGACTAGCGGGGTGTACGAGCAGTACTTC.

This chain joins TRBV3-1 (or the pseudogene TRBV3-2) and TRBJ1-2; D not resolved. Germline V CDR1 and CDR2: LGHDT, YNNKEL (reference sequence). The V and J ends lost 1 base and 7 bases respectively, with 13 bases between them. The CDR3 consists of 14 residues. The CDR3 sequence: CASSQAYRNGGYTF. CDR3 bases: TGTGCCAGCAGCCAAGCGTACAGAAACGGTGGCTACACCTTC.

A single count supports this clone. The V gene is TRBV18, the J gene TRBJ1-6; 10 bases align to TRBD1. The junction had 3 bases not matched to a gene; V was cut back by 0 bases and J by 10 bases. This CDR3 is 15 amino acids long. Germline CDR1 KGHSH, CDR2 LQKENI. The CDR3 DNA follows: TGTGCCAGCTCACCACCGACAGGGGGCCGCTCACCCCTCCACTTT. Translating gives CASSPPTGGRSPLHF.

Notes on this clone: This may be a read error: a much more frequent sequence differs by one nucleotide. This sequence joins TRBV11-2 and TRBJ2-7, with D unclear. This CDR3 region has 11 residues. Trimming removed 4 bases from V and 2 bases from J, with 3 bases in between. Germline CDR1 is SGHAT and CDR2 is FQNNGV. The CDR3 loop reads CASSSPYEQYF. In DNA, the CDR3 is TGTGCCAGCAGCTCACCCTACGAGCAGTACTTC.

This chain uses TRBV5-6 with TRBJ2-7; D might be TRBD2 (6 bases). Trimming shortened V by 1 base and J by 1 base, and 15 bases separated the two germline ends. The CDR3 runs to 16 residues. The germline gives CDR1 SGHDT, CDR2 YYEEEE. This CDR3 is CASSLRSGSLSYEQYF. The CDR3 DNA is TGTGCCAGCAGCTTGAGAAGCGGGTCCCTGTCCTACGAGCAGTACTTC.

This clone was seen just once. The V call is TRBV5-1, the J call TRBJ1-4, with D perhaps matching TRBD1 (6 bases). CDR1 is SGHRS and CDR2 is YFSETQ in the germline V gene. The CDR3 is made up of 14 amino acids. With 4 bases removed from V and 11 bases from J, the gap between germline ends came to 18 bases. The CDR3 sequence is CASSGDGGSRKLFF. DNA of the CDR3: TGCGCCAGCAGCGGGGACGGGGGCAGTCGGAAACTGTTTTTT.

V usage is TRBV11-2 and J usage is TRBJ2-3; D unresolved. The CDR3 runs 12 residues. V dropped 5 bases and J dropped 2 bases, with 5 bases sitting between them. Germline V lookup: CDR1 SGHAT, CDR2 FQNNGV. The CDR3 DNA is TGTGCCAGCAGCCGAGTCACAGATACGCAGTATTTT. It is translated as CASSRVTDTQYF.

The V and J genes are TRBV7-2 and TRBJ2-1, with D perhaps matching TRBD2 (5 bases). V lost 0 bases, J lost 4 bases, and 13 bases lay in between. Germline V gives CDR1 SGHTA, CDR2 FQGNSA. The CDR3 consists of 16 residues. Written as DNA, the CDR3 is TGTGCCAGCAGCTTAGCTGCGGCGGGTCTTTACAATGAGCAGTTCTTC. Translated: CASSLAAAGLYNEQFF.

The CDR3 bases are TGTGCCAGCTCACCACAGGACCCGGGGAGTAATTCACCCCTCCACTTT. It encodes CASSPQDPGSNSPLHF. The chain couples TRBV18 to TRBJ1-6; D is ambiguous. Per the germline V gene, CDR1 is KGHSH and CDR2 is LQKENI. The CDR3 sequence is 16 residues long. V was pared by 1 base and J by 6 bases, with 13 bases between.

The genes are TRBV29-1 and TRBJ2-5; TRBD2 might be the D (6 bases). In germline, CDR1 is SQVTM, CDR2 ANQGSEA. The germline V and J ends were trimmed by 4 bases and 5 bases, with 20 bases remaining between them. The CDR3 loop spans 15 amino acids. The CDR3 region is CSVVSPGLAGETQYF. DNA for the CDR3: TGCAGCGTTGTATCCCCGGGGCTGGCGGGGGAGACCCAGTACTTC.

This rearrangement joins TRBV6-1 to TRBJ2-2; D is uncertain. Trimming left V 2 bases short and J 12 bases short, with 13 bases between. Germline CDR1 is MNHNS and CDR2 is SASEGT. CDR3 length equals 13 residues. The DNA of the CDR3 is TGTGCCAGCAGTGAACTTAGGACGCGGAAGCTGTTTTTT. Amino acids: CASSELRTRKLFF.

In its sample, this clone was seen once. The V and J genes are TRBV5-6 and TRBJ2-2; possibly TRBD2 for D (6 bases). Germline CDR1 reads SGHDT; CDR2 reads YYEEEE. This CDR3 comprises 16 residues. V lost 2 bases, J lost 5 bases, and 16 bases lay in between. Written as DNA, the CDR3 is TGTGCCAGCAGCTTAAGACGGGGGTCTGGGACCGGGGAGCTGTTTTTT. Translating it yields CASSLRRGSGTGELFF.